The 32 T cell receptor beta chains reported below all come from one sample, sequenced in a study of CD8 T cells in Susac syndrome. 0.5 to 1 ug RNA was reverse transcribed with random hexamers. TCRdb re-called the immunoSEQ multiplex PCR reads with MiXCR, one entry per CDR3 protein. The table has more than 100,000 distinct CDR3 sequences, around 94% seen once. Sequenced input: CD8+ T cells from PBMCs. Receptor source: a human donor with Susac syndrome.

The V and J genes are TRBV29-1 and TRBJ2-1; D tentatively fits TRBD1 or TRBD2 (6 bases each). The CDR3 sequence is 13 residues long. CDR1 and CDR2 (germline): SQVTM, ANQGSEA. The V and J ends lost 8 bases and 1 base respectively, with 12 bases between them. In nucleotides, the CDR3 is TGCAGCCTTGGAGGGGGGTCCTACAATGAGCAGTTCTTC. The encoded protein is CSLGGGSYNEQFF.

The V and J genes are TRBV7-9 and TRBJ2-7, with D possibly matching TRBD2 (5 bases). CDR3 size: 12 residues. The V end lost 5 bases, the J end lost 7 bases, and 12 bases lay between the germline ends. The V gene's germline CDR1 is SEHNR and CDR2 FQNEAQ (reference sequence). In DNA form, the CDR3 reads TGTGCCAGCAGCCCGAGGGTCCAAGAGCAGTACTTC. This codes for CASSPRVQEQYF.

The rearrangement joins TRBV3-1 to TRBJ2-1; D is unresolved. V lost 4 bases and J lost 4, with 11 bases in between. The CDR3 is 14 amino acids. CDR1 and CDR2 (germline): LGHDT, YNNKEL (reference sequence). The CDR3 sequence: CASSRPGSYNEQFF. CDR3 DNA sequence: TGTGCCAGCAGCCGCCCTGGATCATACAATGAGCAGTTCTTC.

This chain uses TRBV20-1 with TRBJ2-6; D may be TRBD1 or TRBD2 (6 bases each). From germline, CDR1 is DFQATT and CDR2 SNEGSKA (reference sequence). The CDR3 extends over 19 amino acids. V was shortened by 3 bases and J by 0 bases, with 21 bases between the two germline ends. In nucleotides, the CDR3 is TGCAGTGCTAGGCCCCAGGTAGATGGGGGGCACTCTGGGGCCAACGTCCTGACTTTC. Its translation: CSARPQVDGGHSGANVLTF.

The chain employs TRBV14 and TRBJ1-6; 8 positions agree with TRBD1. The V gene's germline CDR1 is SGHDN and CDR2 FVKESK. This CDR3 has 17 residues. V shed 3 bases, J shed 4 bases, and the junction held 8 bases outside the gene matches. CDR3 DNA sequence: TGTGCCAGCAGCCAGACCCCGGGACAGGCTTATAATTCACCCCTCCACTTT. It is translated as CASSQTPGQAYNSPLHF.

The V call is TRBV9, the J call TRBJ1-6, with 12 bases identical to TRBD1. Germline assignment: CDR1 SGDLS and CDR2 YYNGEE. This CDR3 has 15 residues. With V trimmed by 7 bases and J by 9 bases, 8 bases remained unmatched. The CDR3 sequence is CASAAGQGAGSPLHF. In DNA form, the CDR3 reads TGTGCCAGCGCGGCGGGACAGGGGGCTGGTTCACCCCTCCACTTT.

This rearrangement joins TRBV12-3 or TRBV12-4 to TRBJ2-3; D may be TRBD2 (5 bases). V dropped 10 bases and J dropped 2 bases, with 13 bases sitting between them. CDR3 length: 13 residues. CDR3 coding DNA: TGTGCCACCGGACGGGATTTCACAGATACGCAGTATTTT. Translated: CATGRDFTDTQYF.

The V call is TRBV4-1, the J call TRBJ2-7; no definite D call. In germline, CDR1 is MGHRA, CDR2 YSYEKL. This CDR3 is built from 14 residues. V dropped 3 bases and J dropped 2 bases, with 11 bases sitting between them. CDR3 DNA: TGCGCCAGCAGCCAGGACGCCAAGGCCTACGAGCAGTACTTC. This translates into CASSQDAKAYEQYF.

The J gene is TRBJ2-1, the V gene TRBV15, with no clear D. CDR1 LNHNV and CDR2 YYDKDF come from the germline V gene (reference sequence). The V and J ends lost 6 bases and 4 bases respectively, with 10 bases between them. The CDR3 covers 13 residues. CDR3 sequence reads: CATSPQPYNEQFF. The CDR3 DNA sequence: TGTGCCACCAGTCCCCAGCCTTACAATGAGCAGTTCTTC.

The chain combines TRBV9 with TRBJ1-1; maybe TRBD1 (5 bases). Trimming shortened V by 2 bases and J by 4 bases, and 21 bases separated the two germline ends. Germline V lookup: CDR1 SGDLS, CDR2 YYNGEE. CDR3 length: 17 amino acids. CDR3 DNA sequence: TGTGCCAGCAGCGTGACCTACCCGGGACCGGCGAGCACTGAAGCTTTCTTT. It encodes CASSVTYPGPASTEAFF.

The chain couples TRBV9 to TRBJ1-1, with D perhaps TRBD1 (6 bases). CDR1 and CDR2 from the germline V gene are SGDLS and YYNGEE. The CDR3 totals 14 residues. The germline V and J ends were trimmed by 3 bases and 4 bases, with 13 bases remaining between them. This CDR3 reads CASSAMTGPTEAFF. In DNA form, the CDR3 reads TGTGCCAGCAGCGCCATGACAGGACCCACTGAAGCTTTCTTT.

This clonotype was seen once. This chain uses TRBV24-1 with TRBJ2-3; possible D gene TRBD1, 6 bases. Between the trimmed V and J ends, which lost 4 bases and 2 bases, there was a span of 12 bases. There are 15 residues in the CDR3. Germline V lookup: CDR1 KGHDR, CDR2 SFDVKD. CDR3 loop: CATSDPGANTDTQYF. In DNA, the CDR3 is TGTGCCACCAGTGACCCAGGGGCCAACACAGATACGCAGTATTTT.

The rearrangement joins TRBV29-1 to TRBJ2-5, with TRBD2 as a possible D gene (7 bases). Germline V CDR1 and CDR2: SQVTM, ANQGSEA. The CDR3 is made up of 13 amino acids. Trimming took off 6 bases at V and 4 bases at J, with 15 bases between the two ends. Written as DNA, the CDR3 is TGCAGCGTCTTTAGGGGGGGCGGAGAGACCCAGTACTTC. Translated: CSVFRGGGETQYF.

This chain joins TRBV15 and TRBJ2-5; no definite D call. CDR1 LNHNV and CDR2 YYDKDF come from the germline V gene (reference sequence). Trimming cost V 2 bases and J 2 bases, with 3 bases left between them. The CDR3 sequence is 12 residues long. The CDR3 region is CATSRPQETQYF. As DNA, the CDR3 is TGTGCCACCAGCAGACCTCAAGAGACCCAGTACTTC.

CDR3 in amino acids: CASSHHADTQYF. The CDR3 DNA sequence: TGTGCCAGCAGCCATCATGCAGATACGCAGTATTTT. V usage is TRBV14 and J usage is TRBJ2-3; D unresolved. The CDR3 consists of 12 residues. Germline V CDR1 and CDR2: SGHDN, FVKESK. V gave up 3 bases and J gave up 4 bases, with 5 bases separating them.

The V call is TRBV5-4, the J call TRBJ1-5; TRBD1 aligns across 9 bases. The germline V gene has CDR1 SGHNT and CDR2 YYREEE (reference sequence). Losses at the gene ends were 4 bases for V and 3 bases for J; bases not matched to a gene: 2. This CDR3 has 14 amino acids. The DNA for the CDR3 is TGTGCCAGCAGCCGGACAGGGGACAATCAGCCCCAGCATTTT. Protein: CASSRTGDNQPQHF.

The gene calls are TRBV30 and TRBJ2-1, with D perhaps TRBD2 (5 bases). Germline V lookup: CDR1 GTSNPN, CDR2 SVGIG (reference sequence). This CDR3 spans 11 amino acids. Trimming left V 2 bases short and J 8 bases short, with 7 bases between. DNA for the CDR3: TGTGCCTGGAGTTCGGACTATGAGCAGTTCTTC. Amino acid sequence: CAWSSDYEQFF.

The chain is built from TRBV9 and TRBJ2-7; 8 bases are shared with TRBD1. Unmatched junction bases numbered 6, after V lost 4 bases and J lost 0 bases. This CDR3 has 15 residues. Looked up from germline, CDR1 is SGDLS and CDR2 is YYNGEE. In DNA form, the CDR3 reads TGTGCCAGCAGCCCGACAGGGGATAACTCCTACGAGCAGTACTTC. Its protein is CASSPTGDNSYEQYF.

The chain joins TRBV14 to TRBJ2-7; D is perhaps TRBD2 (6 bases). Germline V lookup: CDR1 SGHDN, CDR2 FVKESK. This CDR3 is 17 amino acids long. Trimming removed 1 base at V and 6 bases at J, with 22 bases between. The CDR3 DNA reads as TGTGCCAGCAGCCAAGTACTAGCCCCCTCCTCGTTCGGCGAGCAGTACTTC. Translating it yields CASSQVLAPSSFGEQYF.

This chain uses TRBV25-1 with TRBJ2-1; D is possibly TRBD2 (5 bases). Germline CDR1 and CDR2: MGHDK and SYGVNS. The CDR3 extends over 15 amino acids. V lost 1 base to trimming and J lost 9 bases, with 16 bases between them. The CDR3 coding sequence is TGTGCCAGCAGTGAATCCGGTTGGACGGGGAGTGAGCAGTTCTTC. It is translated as CASSESGWTGSEQFF.

In nucleotides, the CDR3 is TGTGCCAGCAGCGACCGGGACAGCTATGGCTACACCTTC. This sequence encodes CASSDRDSYGYTF. This chain links TRBV9 with TRBJ1-2, with 7 bases lining up with TRBD1. The germline V gene encodes CDR1 SGDLS and CDR2 YYNGEE. J lost 4 bases, V lost 3 bases, and 3 bases had no gene match. This CDR3 has 13 amino acids.

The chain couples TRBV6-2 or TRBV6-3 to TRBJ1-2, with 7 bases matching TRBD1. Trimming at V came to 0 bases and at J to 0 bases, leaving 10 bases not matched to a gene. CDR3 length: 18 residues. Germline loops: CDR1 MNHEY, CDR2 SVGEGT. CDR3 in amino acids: CASSYSRRQGPANYGYTF. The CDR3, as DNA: TGTGCCAGCAGTTACTCGAGGAGACAGGGCCCAGCTAACTATGGCTACACCTTC.

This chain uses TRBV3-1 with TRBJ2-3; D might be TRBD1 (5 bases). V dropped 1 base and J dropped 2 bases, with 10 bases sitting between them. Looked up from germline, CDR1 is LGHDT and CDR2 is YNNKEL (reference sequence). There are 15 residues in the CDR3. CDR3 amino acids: CASSQVAGNTDTQYF. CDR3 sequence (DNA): TGTGCCAGCAGCCAAGTGGCAGGGAACACAGATACGCAGTATTTT.

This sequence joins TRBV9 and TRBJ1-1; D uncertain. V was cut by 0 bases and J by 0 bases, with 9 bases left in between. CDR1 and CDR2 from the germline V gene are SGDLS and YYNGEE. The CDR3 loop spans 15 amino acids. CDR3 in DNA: TGTGCCAGCAGCGTAGGTGTAACCATGAACACTGAAGCTTTCTTT. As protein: CASSVGVTMNTEAFF.

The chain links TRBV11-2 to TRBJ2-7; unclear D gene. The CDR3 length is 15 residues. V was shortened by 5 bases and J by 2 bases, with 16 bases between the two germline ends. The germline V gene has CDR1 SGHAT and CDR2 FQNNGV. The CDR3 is CASSPPGGKAYEQYF. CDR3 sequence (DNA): TGTGCCAGCAGCCCCCCGGGCGGCAAAGCCTACGAGCAGTACTTC.

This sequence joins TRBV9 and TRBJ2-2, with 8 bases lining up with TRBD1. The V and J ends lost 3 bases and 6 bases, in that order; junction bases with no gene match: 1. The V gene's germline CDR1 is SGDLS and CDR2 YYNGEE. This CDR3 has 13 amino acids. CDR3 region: CASSAGGPGELFF. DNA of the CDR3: TGTGCCAGCAGCGCAGGGGGCCCCGGGGAGCTGTTTTTT.

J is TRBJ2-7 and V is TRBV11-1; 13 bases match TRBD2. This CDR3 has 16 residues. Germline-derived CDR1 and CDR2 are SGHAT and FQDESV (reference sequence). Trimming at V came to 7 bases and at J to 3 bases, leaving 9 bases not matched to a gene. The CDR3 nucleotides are TGTGCCAGCACCTCTAAGGGACTAGCGGGGAGCTACGAGCAGTACTTC. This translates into CASTSKGLAGSYEQYF.

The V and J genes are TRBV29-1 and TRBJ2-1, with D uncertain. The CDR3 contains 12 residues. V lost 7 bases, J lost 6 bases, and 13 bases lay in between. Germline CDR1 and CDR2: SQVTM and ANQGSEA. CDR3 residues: CSALPPPNEQFF. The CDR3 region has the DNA TGCAGCGCCCTTCCCCCTCCCAATGAGCAGTTCTTC.

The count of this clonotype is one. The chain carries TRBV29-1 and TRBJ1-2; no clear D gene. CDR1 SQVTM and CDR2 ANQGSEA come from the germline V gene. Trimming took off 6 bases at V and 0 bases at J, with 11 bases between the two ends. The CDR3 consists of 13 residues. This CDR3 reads CSVDWGTNYGYTF. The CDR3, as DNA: TGCAGCGTAGATTGGGGAACTAACTATGGCTACACCTTC.

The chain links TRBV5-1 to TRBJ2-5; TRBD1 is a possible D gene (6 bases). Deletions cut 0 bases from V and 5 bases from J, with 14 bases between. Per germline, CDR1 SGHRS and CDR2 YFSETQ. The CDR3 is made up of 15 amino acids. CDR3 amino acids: CASSLAQLTGETQYF. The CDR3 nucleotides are TGCGCCAGCAGCTTGGCCCAACTTACAGGGGAGACCCAGTACTTC.

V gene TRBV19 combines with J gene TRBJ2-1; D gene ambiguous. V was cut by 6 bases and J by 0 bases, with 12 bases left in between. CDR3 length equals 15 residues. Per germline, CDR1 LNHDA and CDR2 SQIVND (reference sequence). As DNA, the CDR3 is TGTGCCAGTAGGGCCCTCCTTGGCTCCTACAATGAGCAGTTCTTC. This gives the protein CASRALLGSYNEQFF.

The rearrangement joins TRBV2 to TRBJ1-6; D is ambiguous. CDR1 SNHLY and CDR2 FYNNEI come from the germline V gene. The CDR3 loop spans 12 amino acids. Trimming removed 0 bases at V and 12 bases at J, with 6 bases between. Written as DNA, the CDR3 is TGTGCCAGCAGTGAAGCAGGCGGACCCCTCCACTTT. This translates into CASSEAGGPLHF.